These T cell receptor beta chains were read from a single sample in a study of monozygotic twins with inflammatory bowel disease. TCRdb reworked the 5' RACE reads into one entry per CDR3 protein, no DNA. Recorded for this sample: about 380,000 distinct CDR3 sequences. Sequenced: blood. The receptors stem from a human donor with ulcerative colitis or Crohn's disease, or a healthy co-twin of an affected twin (not recorded which). The CDR3 runs from the conserved cysteine through the conserved F or W. Fields, in order: V gene, J gene, CDR3 protein.

TRBV7-2	TRBJ1-2	CASGREAGKVYGYTF
TRBV5-5	TRBJ2-1	CASSPPDRGRRSGQFF
TRBV19	TRBJ1-1	CASSIDRGGLIEAFF
TRBV5-1	TRBJ2-1	CASSLADRVYNEQFF
TRBV4-1	TRBJ2-5	CASSQVWRGDIETQYF
TRBV29-1	TRBJ1-5	CSVRDRGLNQPQHF
TRBV4-1	TRBJ1-2	CASSGVGHYGYTF
TRBV6-4	TRBJ2-1	CASGPQGSSYNEQFF
TRBV5-6	TRBJ2-2	CASSLLEVANTGELFF
TRBV6-2/TRBV6-3	TRBJ1-5	CASSYSWGVNQPQHF
TRBV18	TRBJ2-7	CASSPPRDRGSSEQYF
TRBV3-1	TRBJ1-6	CASSSNYQTPLHF
TRBV6-1	TRBJ1-2	CASSRGQGAYGYTF
TRBV4-2	TRBJ2-2	CASSQEAVAGPLGELFF
TRBV29-1	TRBJ2-7	CSVDTGGYSHEQYF
TRBV4-3	TRBJ2-7	CASSQSLRTGAYEQYF
TRBV7-8	TRBJ1-2	CASSLRSDGRGYTF
TRBV7-9	TRBJ1-4	CASSGHPANEKLFF
TRBV27	TRBJ2-3	CASSLSSLSQAQTDTQYF
TRBV5-1	TRBJ1-2	CASSPEPGSGGYTF
TRBV9	TRBJ2-7	CASSTVGRESVDYEQYF
TRBV7-3	TRBJ2-1	CASSLTSGTRNYNEQFF
TRBV30	TRBJ2-7	CAWRGTSRTKLGSYEQYF
TRBV20-1	TRBJ1-2	CSAHRTGVINYGYTF
TRBV3-1	TRBJ2-1	CASRETSGGYNEQFF
TRBV19	TRBJ2-7	CASSIADRPYEQYF